What follows are 7 T cell receptor beta chains derived from one specimen sequenced in a study of T cell clonality in common variable immunodeficiency. Sequencing was performed with immunoSEQ multiplex PCR; in TCRdb, only in-frame clones are kept and a portion is missing. This sample includes approximately 64,000 clones with no singletons; its ten biggest clones take up approximately 1.5%. The sequenced sample was peripheral blood mononuclear cells. The receptors here all came from a person aged 18 to 75 in good health.

This clone was counted many times. The read halts 3 residues ahead of the CDR3 end, with the missing end drawn from the germline J gene. J is TRBJ2-2 and V is TRBV5-1; D gene ambiguous. The V and J ends lost 1 base and 3 bases respectively, with 10 bases between them. Germline V lookup: CDR1 SGHRS, CDR2 YFSETQ. The CDR3 is 15 residues long. The CDR3 bases that were read are TGCGCCAGCAGCTTGAGCCCCTATGACACCGGGGAG. It encodes CASSLSPYDTGE. The full CDR3 reads CASSLSPYDTGELFF.

This clone was seen ten or more times. The read is 3 residues too short to cover the CDR3 end, so that end is filled in from the germline J gene. V and J are TRBV20-1 and TRBJ2-3; 7 bases agree with TRBD2. This CDR3 is built from 14 residues. Trimming took 6 bases from V and 5 from J; bases not matched to a gene: 11. The germline V gene encodes CDR1 DFQATT and CDR2 SNEGSKA (reference sequence). Here the CDR3 reads CSAQRWGGEDTQYF. The covered CDR3 bases are TGCAGTGCCCAGAGATGGGGGGGAGAAGATACG.

In its sample, this clone was seen many times. The read ends 3 residues before the CDR3 terminus; that terminus is restored from the germline J gene. The chain has TRBV19 and TRBJ1-1, with TRBD1 as a possible D gene (5 bases). The germline gives CDR1 LNHDA, CDR2 SQIVND (reference sequence). The CDR3 sequence is 14 residues long. V was pared by 3 bases and J by 5 bases, with 13 bases between. The CDR3 spells CASSMSGYGTEAFF. CDR3 DNA, as far as it was read: TGTGCCAGTAGTATGTCAGGGTATGGGACTGAA.

This clone was seen repeatedly, ten times or more. The read is 3 residues too short to cover the CDR3 end, so that end is filled in from the germline J gene. The rearrangement links TRBV30 to TRBJ1-6; TRBD1 agrees at 7 bases. CDR3 length: 15 amino acids. CDR1 is GTSNPN, CDR2 SVGIG, per germline (reference sequence). The V gene end was trimmed by 3 bases and the J gene end by 7 bases; junction bases not matched to a gene: 9. CDR3 bases read: TGTGCCTGGAGAGCGTTGGGACAGACGAATTCACCC. Its translation is CAWRALGQTNSP. The whole CDR3 protein is CAWRALGQTNSPLHF.

This clone was observed many times. CDR3 DNA (partial): TGTGCCTGGAGTGTACAGCTCGCAGGGAATGAG. The encoded protein is CAWSVQLAGNE. The whole CDR3 reads CAWSVQLAGNEQFF. The chain combines TRBV30 with TRBJ2-1; D is possibly TRBD1 (5 bases). The CDR3 extends 3 residues past the end of the read, so its final part is completed from the germline J gene. Trimming left V 0 bases short and J 7 bases short, with 13 bases between. Germline V gives CDR1 GTSNPN, CDR2 SVGIG (reference sequence). The CDR3 is 14 residues long.

In this sample, this clone turned up many times. Here the CDR3 reads CATTGQENSPLHF. CDR3 bases read: TGTGCCACCACGGGACAAGAAAATTCACCC. The chain uses TRBV10-3 and TRBJ1-6; D may be TRBD1 (6 bases). The CDR3 goes on 3 residues after the read ends, and that part is filled in from the germline J gene. The CDR3 totals 13 residues. Germline lookup yields CDR1 ENHRY and CDR2 SYGVKD. V lost 10 bases to trimming and J lost 7 bases, with 14 bases between them.

The sample holds many counts of this clone. The CDR3 is cut off 3 residues early in the read; its end comes from the germline J gene. This sequence joins TRBV28 and TRBJ2-7, with 11 nucleotides matching TRBD2. Trimming removed 5 bases from V and 3 bases from J; junction bases left unmatched: 6. Germline V gene lookup returns CDR1 MDHEN and CDR2 SYDVKM. The length of the CDR3 is 15 residues. The CDR3 region is CASSPRTSGSYEQYF. The sequenced part of the CDR3 DNA is TGTGCCAGCAGTCCCCGAACTAGCGGGAGCTACGAG.